The TCR beta chain under discussion was sequenced for a study of blood T cell repertoires in COVID-19. Study-wide background: Whether acute or convalescent, the COVID-19 samples came from the United States, Italy and Spain.

Profiling relied on immunoSEQ multiplex PCR, and the TCRdb table lists in-frame clones only, not all of them. This sample has roughly 130,000 clones, with roughly nine tenths found just once. The junction had 8 bases not matched to a gene; V was cut back by 2 bases and J by 5 bases. The CDR3 sequence is 15 residues long. Looked up from germline, CDR1 is KGHSH and CDR2 is LQKENI. Specimen: peripheral blood. The TCR comes from a man in his fifties or sixties with COVID-19, enrolled during active disease. V is TRBV18 and J is TRBJ1-1; TRBD1 aligns across 7 bases. CDR3 in amino acids: CASSPDVRGLTEAFF. For the CDR3, the DNA is TGTGCCAGCTCACCAGATGTAAGGGGGCTGACTGAAGCTTTCTTT.